These 32 T cell receptor beta chains came from one sample sequenced in a study of T cell clusters in autoimmune cytopenias. TRB rearrangements were amplified by touch-down multiplex PCR with mixed TRB-A/B primers. Reanalyzing the multiplex PCR reads, TCRdb keeps one entry per CDR3 protein, without DNA. The sample table includes several thousand distinct CDR3 sequences. About 39,000 genome equivalents of blood DNA were amplified for TRB. These same records also appear under a second study, on T cell repertoires in aging, cancer and after chemotherapy.

The sample taken for sequencing was peripheral blood. These receptors all come from a human donor in good health.

By frequency, this clonotype is medium-sized (0.01 to 0.1%). The chain joins TRBV6-5 to TRBJ2-7; there is no DNA to check the TCRdb D call of TRBD2. Germline-derived CDR1 and CDR2 are MNHEY and SVGAGI. The CDR3 has 13 amino acids. The CDR3 sequence is CASSYRLADEQYF.

This clonotype is medium-sized (0.01 to 0.1%) by frequency. This chain uses TRBV6-5 with TRBJ2-5; the D gene TCRdb calls, TRBD1, cannot be checked with no DNA. CDR1 and CDR2 from the germline V gene are MNHEY and SVGAGI. CDR3 length equals 16 residues. Here the CDR3 reads CASSPISRGAMKTQYF.

The rearrangement links TRBV11-2 to TRBJ1-4; no DNA is available, so the TRBD1 call from TCRdb remains unchecked. This CDR3 spans 13 amino acids. Germline CDR1 SGHAT, CDR2 FQNNGV. This CDR3 is CASSWTLPEKLFF. Variable domain in full (rest from reference TRBV11-2 and TRBJ1-4): EAGVAQSPRYKIIEKRQSVAFWCNPISGHATLYWYQQILGQGPKLLIQFQNNGVVDDSQLPKDRFSAERLKGVDSTLKIQPAKLEDSAVYLCASSWTLPEKLFFGSGTQLSVL.

V gene TRBV12-3 or TRBV12-4 combines with J gene TRBJ1-3; TCRdb's assignment of TRBD1 cannot be checked, as there is no DNA. The CDR3 consists of 12 residues. Here the CDR3 reads CASSYRGDTIYF.

This rearrangement joins TRBV6-1 to TRBJ1-1. Germline V gene sequence: CDR1 MNHNS, CDR2 SASEGT. This CDR3 region has 13 residues. The CDR3 here is CASVASLNTEAFF.

This chain connects TRBV6-5 to TRBJ2-3; TCRdb's assignment of TRBD2 cannot be checked, as there is no DNA. This CDR3 spans 16 amino acids. In germline, CDR1 is MNHEY, CDR2 SVGAGI. CDR3 protein: CASSYTRRGGADTQYF.

V usage is TRBV6-5 and J usage is TRBJ2-1. The CDR3 is made up of 13 amino acids. Looked up from germline, CDR1 is MNHEY and CDR2 is SVGAGI. The CDR3 reads CASSLGFDNEQFF.

The chain has TRBV19 and TRBJ1-2; the TRBD1 assignment by TCRdb is unverifiable without DNA. CDR1 is LNHDA, CDR2 SQIVND, per germline (reference sequence). CDR3 size: 14 residues. CDR3 in amino acids: CASSTQGVGYGYTF.

V is TRBV6-6 and J is TRBJ2-3; TCRdb designates TRBD2, a call that cannot be tested without DNA. The germline V gene has CDR1 MNHNY and CDR2 SVGAGI (reference sequence). The CDR3 runs to 17 residues. CDR3 loop: CASRGGASGRRTDTQYF.

The chain joins TRBV5-5 to TRBJ2-6; TCRdb designates TRBD2, a call that cannot be tested without DNA. CDR1 and CDR2 (germline): SGHKS, YYEKEE (reference sequence). The CDR3 runs to 13 residues. The CDR3 reads CATRRAGANVLTF.

This clonotype is identified as medium-sized from frequency. This chain's CDR3 is CASSRQGETQYF. The V and J genes are TRBV6-5 and TRBJ2-5; TCRdb picks TRBD1, but there is no DNA to check that call. CDR1 and CDR2 from the germline V gene are MNHEY and SVGAGI. CDR3 length: 12 residues.

The chain recombines TRBV6-5 with TRBJ2-2; no DNA is available, so the TRBD1 call from TCRdb remains unchecked. CDR3 length: 13 amino acids. CDR1 is MNHEY and CDR2 is SVGAGI in the germline V gene. Here the CDR3 reads CATVQGASGELFF.

Considering frequency, this clonotype is medium-sized. The V call is TRBV29-1, the J call TRBJ1-2. The CDR3 spans 18 residues. Germline V gene sequence: CDR1 SQVTM, CDR2 ANQGSEA. CDR3 protein: CSVEVTKRPGRGGYGYTF.

This chain joins TRBV5-6 and TRBJ2-2; lacking DNA, the TRBD1 call made by TCRdb goes unchecked. The V gene's germline CDR1 is SGHDT and CDR2 YYEEEE. The CDR3 is 16 amino acids. The CDR3 loop reads CASSLRGISVTGELFF.

V gene TRBV27 combines with J gene TRBJ2-6. The CDR3 extends over 14 amino acids. Germline CDR1 and CDR2: MNHEY and SMNVEV (reference sequence). CDR3 sequence: CASSLSWGANVLTF.

In terms of frequency, this clonotype is medium-sized. The gene calls are TRBV29-1 and TRBJ1-5. This CDR3 is built from 13 residues. Germline V gene lookup returns CDR1 SQVTM and CDR2 ANQGSEA. Here the CDR3 reads CSVQSGPNQPQHF.

The V gene is TRBV12-3 or TRBV12-4, the J gene TRBJ2-1; checking the TCRdb D call of TRBD2 is not possible without DNA. This CDR3 comprises 15 residues. The CDR3: CASSRASGRWDEQFF.

The V call is TRBV6-1, the J call TRBJ1-6; without DNA, the TCRdb call of TRBD1 cannot be checked. CDR3 length equals 15 residues. From germline, CDR1 is MNHNS and CDR2 SASEGT. CDR3 in amino acids: CASSHREIGNSPLHF.

The rearrangement links TRBV12-3 or TRBV12-4 to TRBJ2-5; TCRdb proposes TRBD1, but this gene call is untestable without DNA. This CDR3 has 15 amino acids. This CDR3 is CASSLQGGEGETQYF.

The CDR3 spells CATSPRQTNTEAFF. This sequence joins TRBV15 and TRBJ1-1; TCRdb reports TRBD1, a call that lacks DNA to check it against. CDR1 is LNHNV and CDR2 is YYDKDF in the germline V gene (reference sequence). The CDR3 extends over 14 amino acids.

This clonotype counts as medium-sized by frequency. CDR3 amino acids: CSVKLAFTDTQYF. This chain joins TRBV29-1 and TRBJ2-3; TCRdb's assignment of TRBD2 cannot be checked, as there is no DNA. The CDR3 spans 13 residues. Germline V gene data show CDR1 as SQVTM and CDR2 as ANQGSEA.

Its frequency marks this clonotype as medium-sized (0.01 to 0.1%). The chain uses TRBV29-1 and TRBJ2-7; TCRdb's D call of TRBD2 is untestable without DNA. Germline V gene sequence: CDR1 SQVTM, CDR2 ANQGSEA. This CDR3 contains 15 residues. CDR3 sequence reads: CSVHGTSGGPYEQYF.

V gene TRBV30 combines with J gene TRBJ1-1; TCRdb picks TRBD1, but there is no DNA to check that call. Per germline, CDR1 GTSNPN and CDR2 SVGIG (reference sequence). The CDR3 has 14 residues. CDR3 sequence: CAWSARGRNTEAFF.

CDR3 loop: CASSARLAGRINEQFF. The genes are TRBV19 and TRBJ2-1; TCRdb calls TRBD2, which cannot be checked without DNA. The CDR3 spans 16 residues. CDR1 is LNHDA, CDR2 SQIVND, per germline (reference sequence).

This clonotype is called medium-sized (0.01 to 0.1%) based on its frequency. V and J are TRBV18 and TRBJ2-1. The CDR3 length is 13 residues. Germline lookup yields CDR1 KGHSH and CDR2 LQKENI. This CDR3 reads CASSPSKRNEQFF.

The rearrangement links TRBV19 to TRBJ1-6; no DNA is available, so the TRBD1 call from TCRdb remains unchecked. This CDR3 is 15 amino acids long. Germline V gene lookup returns CDR1 LNHDA and CDR2 SQIVND (reference sequence). CDR3 amino acids: CASSISAGGNSPLHF.

Here the CDR3 reads CASSPGDTGELFF. This sequence joins TRBV7-9 and TRBJ2-2; no DNA is available, so the TRBD1 call from TCRdb remains unchecked. Germline V lookup: CDR1 SEHNR, CDR2 FQNEAQ (reference sequence). This CDR3 comprises 13 residues.

J is TRBJ1-1 and V is TRBV11-1; no DNA is available, so the TRBD1 call from TCRdb remains unchecked. CDR1 and CDR2 (germline): SGHAT, FQDESV (reference sequence). The CDR3 has 13 residues. CDR3: CASSLDSDFEAFF.

J is TRBJ2-1 and V is TRBV18; TCRdb names TRBD1, which stays unverified in the absence of DNA. This CDR3 comprises 13 residues. The germline V gene has CDR1 KGHSH and CDR2 LQKENI. The CDR3 is CASSPGTGGGAVF.

This clonotype is labeled medium-sized based on frequency. V is TRBV6-5 and J is TRBJ2-5; with no DNA, the TCRdb D assignment of TRBD2 cannot be verified. CDR1 and CDR2 from the germline V gene are MNHEY and SVGAGI. The length of the CDR3 is 15 residues. This CDR3 is CASSYSGLAEETQYF.

The chain joins TRBV29-1 to TRBJ2-1; TCRdb proposes TRBD2, but this gene call is untestable without DNA. Germline V lookup: CDR1 SQVTM, CDR2 ANQGSEA. This CDR3 has 14 residues. CDR3 residues: CSSARLASYNEQFF.

The gene calls are TRBV19 and TRBJ2-6; TCRdb calls TRBD1, which cannot be checked without DNA. This CDR3 contains 18 residues. The V gene's germline CDR1 is LNHDA and CDR2 SQIVND (reference sequence). The CDR3 sequence is CASSVPGRGFSGANVLTF. Complete variable domain (other parts from reference TRBV19 and TRBJ2-6): DGGITQSPKYLFRKEGQNVTLSCEQNLNHDAMYWYRQDPGQGLRLIYYSQIVNDFQKGDIAEGYSVSREKKESFPLTVTSAQKNPTAFYLCASSVPGRGFSGANVLTFGAGSRLTVL.